These 21 T cell receptor beta chains originate from one sample sequenced in a study of blood T cell repertoires in COVID-19. Sequencing used immunoSEQ multiplex PCR; TCRdb keeps in-frame clones, though not all of them. The sample consists of 84,000 or so clones, 65% to 80% of them appearing once. The sequencing sample was made of peripheral blood. All receptors derive from a human donor in a cohort sampled during active COVID-19.

The chain recombines TRBV4-3 with TRBJ2-7, with D perhaps TRBD1 (6 bases). Germline V gene lookup returns CDR1 LGHNA and CDR2 YSLEER. The CDR3 loop spans 14 amino acids. Trimming cost V 0 bases and J 1 base, with 7 bases left between them. The CDR3 region has the DNA TGCGCCAGCAGCCAAGACGACAGGTCCTACGAGCAGTACTTC. Its protein product is CASSQDDRSYEQYF.

This clone was found a few times. This chain connects TRBV6-1 to TRBJ2-7, with a tentative D call TRBD1 (5 bases). The V end was cut by 4 bases, the J end by 3 bases, with 19 bases between. Germline V CDR1 and CDR2: MNHNS, SASEGT. The length of the CDR3 is 16 residues. DNA of the CDR3: TGTGCCAGCAGTGGGGGTGGGGCGAAGGGGCTCTACGAGCAGTACTTC. Its translation is CASSGGGAKGLYEQYF.

This clone is labeled as large. The V gene is TRBV7-8, the J gene TRBJ2-3; 13 bases line up with TRBD2. Germline CDR1 reads SGHVS; CDR2 reads FQNEAQ. This CDR3 has 19 amino acids. V lost 1 base and J lost 3; bases outside the gene matches: 10. CDR3 residues: CASSLELGLAGVATDTQYF. Written as DNA, the CDR3 is TGTGCCAGCAGCTTAGAGTTAGGACTAGCGGGAGTGGCGACAGATACGCAGTATTTT. Full variable domain (outside the CDR3, taken from reference TRBV7-8 and TRBJ2-3): GAGVSQSPRYKVAKRGQDVALRCDPISGHVSLFWYQQALGQGPEFLTYFQNEAQLDKSGLPSDRFFAERPEGSVSTLKIQRTQQEDSAVYLCASSLELGLAGVATDTQYFGPGTRLTVL.

This clone was observed a single time. This chain links TRBV5-6 with TRBJ2-7; D unclear. Trimming left V 5 bases short and J 4 bases short, with 7 bases between. Per germline, CDR1 SGHDT and CDR2 YYEEEE. The CDR3 sequence is 11 residues long. CDR3 nucleotide sequence: TGTGCCAGCAGTTACGAGTACGAGCAGTACTTC. Its translation: CASSYEYEQYF.

The V and J genes are TRBV25-1 and TRBJ2-2; TRBD1 matches 7 bases. The CDR3 consists of 16 residues. Germline trimming cut 7 bases from V and 1 base from J; bases unmatched to any gene: 9. Germline V lookup: CDR1 MGHDK, CDR2 SYGVNS. Written as DNA, the CDR3 is TGTGCCAGCACCAGAGGGGCAGGGGGGAACACCGGGGAGCTGTTTTTT. Translating it yields CASTRGAGGNTGELFF.

The DNA of the CDR3 is TGTGCCAGCAGTTTGAGCGGGAGGGCGGGAGATACGCAGTATTTT. Translation: CASSLSGRAGDTQYF. The J gene is TRBJ2-3, the V gene TRBV28; the match to TRBD2 covers 10 bases. Germline V CDR1 and CDR2: MDHEN, SYDVKM. V lost 3 bases to trimming and J lost 5 bases; unmatched junction nucleotides: 5. This CDR3 contains 15 residues.

The J gene is TRBJ2-3, the V gene TRBV24-1, with 10 bases identical to TRBD2. Germline CDR1 KGHDR, CDR2 SFDVKD. The CDR3 has 17 residues. V lost 5 bases to trimming and J lost 6 bases; unmatched junction nucleotides: 13. The CDR3: CATSAPAASGRVDTQYF. The DNA of the CDR3 is TGTGCCACCAGTGCGCCCGCGGCTAGCGGGAGAGTGGATACGCAGTATTTT.

V is TRBV29-1 and J is TRBJ2-3; 9 bases line up with TRBD1. This CDR3 contains 14 residues. V was pared by 5 bases and J by 6 bases, with 9 bases of the junction left unmatched. The germline V gene encodes CDR1 SQVTM and CDR2 ANQGSEA. CDR3 protein: CSVSQGQGYDTQYF. Written as DNA, the CDR3 is TGCAGCGTTTCTCAGGGACAGGGCTACGATACGCAGTATTTT.

The sample holds a few counts of this clone. The chain has TRBV18 and TRBJ2-7, with 10 bases aligning to TRBD2. V was clipped by 6 bases and J by 3 bases; unmatched bases: 5. The CDR3 loop spans 14 amino acids. The germline V gene has CDR1 KGHSH and CDR2 LQKENI. CDR3 nucleotides: TGTGCCAGCTCCTCCGGGACTAGCGACTACGAGCAGTACTTC. This encodes CASSSGTSDYEQYF.

The chain is built from TRBV29-1 and TRBJ2-3; 9 bases fit TRBD2. Germline CDR1 SQVTM, CDR2 ANQGSEA. The CDR3 is 15 amino acids. Germline trimming cut 3 bases from V and 3 bases from J; bases unmatched to any gene: 7. The CDR3 reads CSVEELTSGTDTQYF. For the CDR3, the DNA is TGCAGCGTTGAGGAATTGACTAGCGGTACAGATACGCAGTATTTT.

The chain is built from TRBV6-5 and TRBJ2-7; 11 positions match TRBD1. Germline V CDR1 and CDR2: MNHEY, SVGAGI. Trimming at V came to 2 bases and at J to 6 bases, leaving 3 bases not matched to a gene. The CDR3 is made up of 14 amino acids. The CDR3 DNA reads as TGTGCCAGCAGTTACACCGGACAGGGGGCCGAGCAGTACTTC. It specifies CASSYTGQGAEQYF.

The genes are TRBV18 and TRBJ2-7; tentative D call: TRBD2 (6 bases). V lost 6 bases to trimming and J lost 3 bases, with 9 bases between them. The CDR3 contains 12 residues. Germline V gene sequence: CDR1 KGHSH, CDR2 LQKENI. CDR3 sequence: CASSGEDYEQYF. In nucleotides, the CDR3 is TGTGCCAGCTCGGGGGAGGACTACGAGCAGTACTTC.

Only a few counts were recorded for this clone. The chain couples TRBV25-1 to TRBJ1-1; the D is unclear. The V gene lost 4 bases and the J gene lost 1 base, with 13 bases spanning the gap. This CDR3 spans 15 amino acids. Germline V gene lookup returns CDR1 MGHDK and CDR2 SYGVNS. CDR3 protein: CASSVGVNGNTEAFF. CDR3 sequence (DNA): TGTGCCAGCAGTGTCGGGGTTAATGGGAACACTGAAGCTTTCTTT.

The V gene is TRBV27, the J gene TRBJ2-1, with a possible D match to TRBD1 (5 bases). Per germline, CDR1 MNHEY and CDR2 SMNVEV (reference sequence). The ends were cut back, 2 bases at V and 7 bases at J, with 12 bases in the middle. This CDR3 comprises 14 residues. The DNA of the CDR3 is TGTGCCAGCAGTTTACAGAGTGGGGCGAATGAGCAGTTCTTC. This translates into CASSLQSGANEQFF.

This rearrangement joins TRBV7-9 to TRBJ2-1, with D possibly matching TRBD2 (5 bases). CDR1 and CDR2 (germline): SEHNR, FQNEAQ (reference sequence). The CDR3 totals 16 residues. Trimming took 3 bases from V and 5 from J, leaving 17 bases between them. This chain's CDR3 is CASSLGPGGLNNEQFF. The CDR3 nucleotides are TGTGCCAGCAGCTTGGGTCCTGGCGGGTTAAACAATGAGCAGTTCTTC.

This clone has just one count. V and J are TRBV28 and TRBJ1-2; D is unresolved. V dropped 7 bases and J dropped 7 bases, with 16 bases sitting between them. From germline, CDR1 is MDHEN and CDR2 SYDVKM. This CDR3 is 13 amino acids long. The CDR3 loop is CASITTAGLGYTF. The DNA of the CDR3 is TGTGCCAGCATTACGACTGCGGGCCTTGGCTACACCTTC.

This clone was observed a handful of times. This sequence joins TRBV12-3 or TRBV12-4 and TRBJ1-5; D is possibly TRBD1 (6 bases). The CDR3 loop spans 12 amino acids. With 6 bases removed from V and 6 bases from J, the gap between germline ends came to 9 bases. CDR3 DNA: TGTGCCAGCAGCACAGGGCCTCAGCCCCAGCATTTT. This sequence encodes CASSTGPQPQHF.

The J gene is TRBJ2-1, the V gene TRBV7-9; a weak D match, TRBD2 (6 bases). This CDR3 has 15 amino acids. Germline V CDR1 and CDR2: SEHNR, FQNEAQ (reference sequence). V was cut by 1 base and J by 4 bases, with 11 bases left in between. The CDR3, as DNA: TGTGCCAGCAGCTTAGACGGGGGTTCTTACAATGAGCAGTTCTTC. Translation gives CASSLDGGSYNEQFF.

By share, this clone ranks as medium-sized (0.01 to 0.1%). CDR3 sequence: CASSPLDNSYEQYF. CDR3 sequence (DNA): TGTGCCAGCAGTCCCCTTGACAACTCCTACGAGCAGTACTTC. The chain couples TRBV28 to TRBJ2-7; D unclear. Germline loops: CDR1 MDHEN, CDR2 SYDVKM. The CDR3 loop spans 14 amino acids. The V and J ends lost 5 bases and 0 bases respectively, with 11 bases between them. The full variable domain, its missing parts supplied by reference TRBV28 and TRBJ2-7, is DVKVTQSSRYLVKRTGEKVFLECVQDMDHENMFWYRQDPGLGLRLIYFSYDVKMKEKGDIPEGYSVSREKKERFSLILESASTNQTSMYLCASSPLDNSYEQYFGPGTRLTVT.

The genes are TRBV20-1 and TRBJ2-1, with 8 bases aligning to TRBD1. V gave up 3 bases and J gave up 4 bases; unmatched junction bases: 5. This CDR3 contains 14 residues. CDR1 DFQATT and CDR2 SNEGSKA come from the germline V gene (reference sequence). CDR3 sequence reads: CSASAGGFYNEQFF. Here the CDR3 DNA reads TGCAGTGCTAGTGCAGGGGGCTTTTACAATGAGCAGTTCTTC.

V is TRBV19 and J is TRBJ2-1; no firm D call. CDR1 is LNHDA, CDR2 SQIVND, per germline (reference sequence). V lost 0 bases and J lost 7, with 10 bases in between. The CDR3 length is 14 residues. As DNA, the CDR3 is TGTGCCAGTAGTATAGATCTGGCGGTTAATGAGCAGTTCTTC. The encoded protein is CASSIDLAVNEQFF.